The source of this T cell receptor beta chain is a study of shared clonotypes between healthy human individuals. The ends were cut back, 5 bases at V and 0 bases at J, with 8 bases in the middle. Germline lookup yields CDR1 LNHDA and CDR2 SQIVND (reference sequence). This CDR3 spans 13 amino acids. CD8 cells classed as naive were CD45RO-negative and positively selected for CCR7, excluding terminally differentiated effector memory CD45RA+ cells. The study drew its donors from healthy HIV-negative adults without recent acute infections or vaccinations. Generated by immunoSEQ multiplex PCR, the TCRdb table keeps only in-frame clones and is missing some. The profile shows under 850,000 clones, over 90% of them singletons.

The receptor comes from a man aged 30 to 45 in good health. Sequencing input: naive CD8+ T cells sorted from blood. The V gene is TRBV19, the J gene TRBJ2-7; D gene uncertain. The CDR3 loop reads CASSPRLSYEQYF. In DNA form, the CDR3 reads TGTGCCAGTAGTCCCAGACTCTCCTACGAGCAGTACTTC.